These 29 T cell receptor beta chains originate from one sample sequenced in a study of control samples from healthy donors and cancer patients. Some clones are missing from TCRdb's copy, which holds only in-frame ones; the method was immunoSEQ multiplex PCR. The repertoire includes about 130,000 clones, roughly 91% of them detected once, and about 1.5% sits in the top ten. Sequencing used PBMCs. These receptors were taken from a middle-aged man with head and neck cancer.

The chain recombines TRBV7-2 with TRBJ1-3; possibly TRBD1 for D (5 bases). The CDR3 totals 15 residues. Germline V gene sequence: CDR1 SGHTA, CDR2 FQGNSA. The V gene lost 1 base and the J gene lost 3 bases, with 10 bases spanning the gap. The CDR3 nucleotides read TGTGCCAGCAGCTTAGGGGGCGCGGTTGGAAACACCATATATTTT. This translates into CASSLGGAVGNTIYF.

A single count supports this clone. CDR3 loop: CASGTTELDNEQFF. CDR3 sequence (DNA): TGTGCCAGCGGGACTACAGAACTTGACAATGAGCAGTTCTTC. The chain has TRBV19 and TRBJ2-1; 7 bases match TRBD2. J was trimmed by 5 bases and V by 9 bases; bases with no gene match: 10. Germline V gene sequence: CDR1 LNHDA, CDR2 SQIVND (reference sequence). The CDR3 is 14 amino acids.

This chain joins TRBV16 and TRBJ2-3; TRBD2 might be the D (5 bases). CDR1 and CDR2 from the germline V gene are KGHSY and FQNENV. The CDR3 totals 13 residues. V lost 3 bases and J lost 8, with 12 bases in between. The CDR3 region is CASSQSIGSTQYF. In DNA form, the CDR3 reads TGTGCCAGCAGCCAGTCAATAGGGAGTACGCAGTATTTT.

The chain has TRBV2 and TRBJ2-3; a possible D gene is TRBD2 (5 bases). The CDR3 spans 14 residues. From germline, CDR1 is SNHLY and CDR2 FYNNEI. Trimming took off 7 bases at V and 4 bases at J, with 15 bases between the two ends. The CDR3, as DNA: TGTGCCAGCATCTCGGGGATTTTCGCAGATACGCAGTATTTT. Amino acids: CASISGIFADTQYF.

This clone was detected once. As DNA, the CDR3 is TGTGCCAGTAGTATTGGGACACGATATGGCTACACCTTC. It specifies CASSIGTRYGYTF. J is TRBJ1-2 and V is TRBV19; TRBD1 might be the D (6 bases). V was shortened by 3 bases and J by 5 bases, with 10 bases between the two germline ends. Germline CDR1 LNHDA, CDR2 SQIVND (reference sequence). This CDR3 contains 13 residues.

The rearrangement joins TRBV9 to TRBJ1-1; 7 bases map to TRBD1. CDR1 and CDR2 from the germline V gene are SGDLS and YYNGEE. V lost 3 bases to trimming and J lost 5 bases; unmatched junction nucleotides: 1. The CDR3 has 12 amino acids. The CDR3: CASSATGTEAFF. The CDR3 DNA is TGTGCCAGCAGCGCGACAGGGACTGAAGCTTTCTTT.

V usage is TRBV5-6 and J usage is TRBJ1-1, with TRBD1 as a possible D gene (5 bases). V lost 5 bases and J 5 bases, leaving 19 bases between the germline ends. Per the germline V gene, CDR1 is SGHDT and CDR2 is YYEEEE. This CDR3 is built from 15 residues. Here the CDR3 reads CASRRDPRLGTEAFF. DNA for the CDR3: TGTGCCAGCAGAAGGGACCCAAGGCTGGGGACTGAAGCTTTCTTT.

This chain connects TRBV6-5 to TRBJ1-6; D not resolved. V lost 3 bases to trimming and J lost 7 bases, with 10 bases between them. Germline V gene lookup returns CDR1 MNHEY and CDR2 SVGAGI. This CDR3 is 14 amino acids long. The CDR3 loop is CASSYRTGNSPLHF. The CDR3 DNA is TGTGCCAGCAGTTATAGGACTGGAAATTCACCCCTCCACTTT.

The chain is built from TRBV5-1 and TRBJ1-2; D perhaps matches TRBD1 (5 bases). With 1 base removed from V and 0 bases from J, the gap between germline ends came to 13 bases. Per the germline V gene, CDR1 is SGHRS and CDR2 is YFSETQ. The CDR3 contains 16 residues. The CDR3 DNA sequence: TGCGCCAGCAGCTTGCTAGGGGCAGACCCTAACTATGGCTACACCTTC. This encodes CASSLLGADPNYGYTF.

The rearrangement links TRBV19 to TRBJ1-5, with D possibly matching TRBD1 (6 bases). The CDR3 covers 13 residues. The V gene lost 5 bases and the J gene lost 6 bases, with 11 bases spanning the gap. Germline CDR1 LNHDA, CDR2 SQIVND (reference sequence). CDR3 in DNA: TGTGCCAGTAGTGTAGGGGGTACTCAGCCCCAGCATTTT. As protein: CASSVGGTQPQHF.

The chain recombines TRBV3-1 (or the pseudogene TRBV3-2) with TRBJ2-3, with TRBD2 matching over 15 bases. The CDR3 is 18 amino acids. Unmatched junction bases numbered 8, after V lost 1 base and J lost 6 bases. CDR1 is LGHDT, CDR2 YNNKEL, per germline (reference sequence). The CDR3 DNA follows: TGTGCCAGCAGCCAAGCACCAGGACTAGCGGGGGGGCTGGATACGCAGTATTTT. Translation gives CASSQAPGLAGGLDTQYF.

The chain couples TRBV5-4 to TRBJ2-7; a weak D match, TRBD2 (5 bases). The CDR3 totals 12 residues. Trimming removed 3 bases from V and 1 base from J, with 5 bases in between. Germline assignment: CDR1 SGHNT and CDR2 YYREEE (reference sequence). CDR3 in DNA: TGTGCCAGCAGCTCGGGATCCTACGAGCAGTACTTC. Its translation: CASSSGSYEQYF.

V usage is TRBV12-3 or TRBV12-4 and J usage is TRBJ2-5; D not resolved. This CDR3 spans 11 amino acids. Trimming removed 3 bases from V and 3 bases from J, with 2 bases in between. The CDR3 DNA reads as TGTGCCAGCAGTTTTAAAGAGACCCAGTACTTC. It codes for CASSFKETQYF.

About this clone itself: The same CDR3 also results from other DNA sequences found in this sample. J is TRBJ2-2 and V is TRBV7-2; 7 nucleotides line up with TRBD1. CDR1 SGHTA and CDR2 FQGNSA come from the germline V gene. This CDR3 is built from 15 residues. The V gene end was trimmed by 3 bases and the J gene end by 2 bases; junction bases not matched to a gene: 3. The chain's CDR3 is CASSLDRLNTGELFF. In DNA, the CDR3 is TGTGCCAGCAGCTTGGACAGGTTAAACACCGGGGAGCTGTTTTTT.

The chain recombines TRBV4-2 with TRBJ2-7, with 7 bases that match TRBD1. V lost 4 bases, J lost 5 bases, and 11 bases stayed unmatched. The CDR3 spans 15 residues. The germline gives CDR1 LGHNA, CDR2 YNFKEQ. The CDR3 DNA reads as TGTGCCAGCAGCCTCGGACAGGAGCAACATGACGAGCAGTACTTC. Translated: CASSLGQEQHDEQYF.

The chain links TRBV10-3 to TRBJ1-1, with 7 bases fitting TRBD1. CDR1 ENHRY and CDR2 SYGVKD come from the germline V gene. Germline trimming cut 4 bases from V and 4 bases from J; bases unmatched to any gene: 6. There are 14 residues in the CDR3. This CDR3 is CAISGQGSGTEAFF. Here the CDR3 DNA reads TGTGCCATCAGTGGACAGGGTTCGGGCACTGAAGCTTTCTTT.

This clone turned up a few times. The chain is built from TRBV7-9 and TRBJ1-1; D is perhaps TRBD1 (6 bases). The germline gives CDR1 SEHNR, CDR2 FQNEAQ (reference sequence). V was cut by 2 bases and J by 1 base, with 11 bases left in between. The CDR3 spans 15 residues. The CDR3 sequence is CASSLWGARNTEAFF. Written as DNA, the CDR3 is TGTGCCAGCAGCTTATGGGGGGCGCGGAACACTGAAGCTTTCTTT.

The rearrangement uses TRBV11-3 and TRBJ1-3, with D unclear. V was clipped by 3 bases and J by 0 bases, with 9 bases between them. The CDR3 runs 15 residues. Germline CDR1 reads SGHNT; CDR2 reads YENEEA. CDR3 in DNA: TGTGCCAGCAGCTTCGGACCCGCCTCTGGAAACACCATATATTTT. Encoded protein: CASSFGPASGNTIYF.

The genes are TRBV15 and TRBJ2-3; maybe TRBD2 (5 bases). V lost 6 bases, J lost 0 bases, and 19 bases lay in between. The CDR3 runs to 17 residues. Per the germline V gene, CDR1 is LNHNV and CDR2 is YYDKDF (reference sequence). CDR3 loop: CATSRGKGPLSTDTQYF. Here the CDR3 DNA reads TGTGCCACCAGTCGAGGGAAGGGCCCCCTTAGCACAGATACGCAGTATTTT.

V usage is TRBV6-6 and J usage is TRBJ1-5; D gene uncertain. CDR3 length: 16 amino acids. CDR1 is MNHNY and CDR2 is SVGAGI in the germline V gene (reference sequence). The V end lost 0 bases, the J end lost 7 bases, and 16 bases lay between the germline ends. The CDR3 protein is CASSYSGQNAIQPQHF. CDR3 DNA: TGTGCCAGCAGTTACTCAGGGCAAAATGCCATCCAGCCCCAGCATTTT.

The chain links TRBV3-1 (or the pseudogene TRBV3-2) to TRBJ1-3; D is uncertain. Deletions cut 2 bases from V and 2 bases from J, with 10 bases between. Germline CDR1 reads LGHDT; CDR2 reads YNNKEL (reference sequence). The CDR3 runs to 15 residues. The CDR3 reads CASSQTESAGNTIYF. The CDR3 DNA reads as TGTGCCAGCAGCCAAACGGAGTCAGCTGGAAACACCATATATTTT.

The V call is TRBV11-3, the J call TRBJ2-7; 10 bases align to TRBD1. The V gene end was trimmed by 5 bases and the J gene end by 4 bases; junction bases not matched to a gene: 8. The CDR3 sequence is 15 residues long. Looked up from germline, CDR1 is SGHNT and CDR2 is YENEEA. The CDR3 sequence: CASSLGQGEVYEQYF. As DNA, the CDR3 is TGTGCCAGCAGCCTTGGACAGGGGGAAGTATACGAGCAGTACTTC.

The gene calls are TRBV27 and TRBJ1-5; maybe TRBD1 (5 bases). CDR3 size: 17 residues. Trimming removed 6 bases from V and 0 bases from J, with 18 bases in between. Looked up from germline, CDR1 is MNHEY and CDR2 is SMNVEV (reference sequence). DNA of the CDR3: TGTGCCAGCAGACGGAGAAACTCGGACACTAGCAATCAGCCCCAGCATTTT. Its protein is CASRRRNSDTSNQPQHF.

The V gene is TRBV2, the J gene TRBJ1-1; D is unclear. This CDR3 is 11 amino acids long. Germline loops: CDR1 SNHLY, CDR2 FYNNEI. Between the trimmed V and J ends, which lost 3 bases and 7 bases, there was a span of 6 bases. The chain's CDR3 is CASSDVLEAFF. The CDR3 DNA follows: TGTGCCAGCAGTGACGTCCTTGAAGCTTTCTTT.

The chain links TRBV6-2 or TRBV6-3 to TRBJ1-1; TRBD1 aligns across 12 bases. V gave up 6 bases and J gave up 11 bases; unmatched junction bases: 4. This CDR3 has 12 amino acids. The germline CDR1 and CDR2 sequences are MNHEY and SVGEGT. The CDR3 DNA is TGTGCCAGCAGCGGGACAGGGGGCCGGGCTTTCTTT. As protein: CASSGTGGRAFF.

V is TRBV4-2 and J is TRBJ2-1, with D unresolved. The germline V gene encodes CDR1 LGHNA and CDR2 YNFKEQ. The CDR3 totals 15 residues. V dropped 4 bases and J dropped 0 bases, with 10 bases sitting between them. CDR3 protein: CASSPTASSYNEQFF. CDR3 nucleotide sequence: TGTGCCAGCAGCCCAACCGCCAGCTCCTACAATGAGCAGTTCTTC.

This clone was seen a single time. The CDR3 DNA reads TGTGCCAGCAGTCGGGACAGGGGCACAGATACGCAGTATTTT. Its protein product is CASSRDRGTDTQYF. V gene TRBV14 combines with J gene TRBJ2-3; the match to TRBD1 covers 9 bases. Germline V gene sequence: CDR1 SGHDN, CDR2 FVKESK. Trimming took 6 bases from V and 1 from J; bases not matched to a gene: 2. The CDR3 is 14 residues long.

This chain joins TRBV30 and TRBJ1-1; D gene unclear. Germline lookup yields CDR1 GTSNPN and CDR2 SVGIG (reference sequence). V shed 0 bases and J shed 1 base, with 6 bases lying between them. The CDR3 contains 13 residues. CDR3 nucleotide sequence: TGTGCCTGGAGTGTTAGTCAGAACACTGAAGCTTTCTTT. Translation gives CAWSVSQNTEAFF.

The gene calls are TRBV5-3 and TRBJ1-4, with 8 nucleotides matching TRBD1. Being an ORF, TRBV5-3 has a function that is uncertain. Trimming took 6 bases from V and 5 from J; bases not matched to a gene: 9. The CDR3 extends over 15 amino acids. DNA for the CDR3: TGTGCCAGAACCGACAGGGGTTCACGCAATGAAAAACTGTTTTTT. It translates to CARTDRGSRNEKLFF.